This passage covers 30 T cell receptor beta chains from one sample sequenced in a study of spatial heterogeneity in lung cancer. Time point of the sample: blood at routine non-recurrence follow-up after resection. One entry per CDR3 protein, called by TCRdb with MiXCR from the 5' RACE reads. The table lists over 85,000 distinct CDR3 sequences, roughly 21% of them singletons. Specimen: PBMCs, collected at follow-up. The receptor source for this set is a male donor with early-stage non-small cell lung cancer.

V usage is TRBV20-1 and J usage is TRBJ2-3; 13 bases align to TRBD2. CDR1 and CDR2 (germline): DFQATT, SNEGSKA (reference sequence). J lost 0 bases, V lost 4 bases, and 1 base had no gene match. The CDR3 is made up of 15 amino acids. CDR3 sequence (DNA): TGCAGTGCTACGGGACTAGCGGGGAGCACAGATACGCAGTATTTT. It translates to CSATGLAGSTDTQYF.

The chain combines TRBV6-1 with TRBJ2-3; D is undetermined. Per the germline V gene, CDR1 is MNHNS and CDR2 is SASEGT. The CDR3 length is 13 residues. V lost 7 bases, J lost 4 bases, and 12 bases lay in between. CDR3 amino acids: CASTFQHPDTQYF. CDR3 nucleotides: TGTGCCAGCACCTTTCAACATCCAGATACGCAGTATTTT.

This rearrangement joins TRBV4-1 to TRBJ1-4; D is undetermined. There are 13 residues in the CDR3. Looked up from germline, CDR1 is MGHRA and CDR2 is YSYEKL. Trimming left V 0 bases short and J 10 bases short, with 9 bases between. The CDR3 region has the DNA TGCGCCAGCAGCCAAGATCTTTCTGGAAAACTGTTTTTT. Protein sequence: CASSQDLSGKLFF.

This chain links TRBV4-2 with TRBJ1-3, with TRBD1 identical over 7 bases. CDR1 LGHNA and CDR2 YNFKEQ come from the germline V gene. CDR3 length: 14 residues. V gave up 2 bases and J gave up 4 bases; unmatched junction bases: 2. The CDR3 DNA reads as TGTGCCAGCAGCCAATCGGACAGGGGAAACACCATATATTTT. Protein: CASSQSDRGNTIYF.

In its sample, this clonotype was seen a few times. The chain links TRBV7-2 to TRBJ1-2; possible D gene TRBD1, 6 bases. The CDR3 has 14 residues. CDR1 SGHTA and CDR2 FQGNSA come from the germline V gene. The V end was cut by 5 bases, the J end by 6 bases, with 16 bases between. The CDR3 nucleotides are TGTGCCAGCAGCCAAATACAGGGAAGCAATGGCTACACCTTC. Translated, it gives CASSQIQGSNGYTF.

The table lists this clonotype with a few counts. The CDR3 DNA is TGTGCCAGTAGTCGCCCAGAGGGGACCCAGCCCCAGCATTTT. Protein: CASSRPEGTQPQHF. The J gene is TRBJ1-5, the V gene TRBV19; a weak D match, TRBD1 (5 bases). The V gene's germline CDR1 is LNHDA and CDR2 SQIVND (reference sequence). There are 14 residues in the CDR3. The ends were cut back, 5 bases at V and 7 bases at J, with 15 bases in the middle.

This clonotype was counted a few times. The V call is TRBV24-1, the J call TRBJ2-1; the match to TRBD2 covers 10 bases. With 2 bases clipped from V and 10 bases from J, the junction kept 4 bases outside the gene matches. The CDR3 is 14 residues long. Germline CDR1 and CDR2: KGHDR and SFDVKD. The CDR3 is CATSDSPSGGEQFF. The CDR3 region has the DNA TGTGCCACCAGTGATTCCCCTAGCGGGGGCGAGCAGTTCTTC.

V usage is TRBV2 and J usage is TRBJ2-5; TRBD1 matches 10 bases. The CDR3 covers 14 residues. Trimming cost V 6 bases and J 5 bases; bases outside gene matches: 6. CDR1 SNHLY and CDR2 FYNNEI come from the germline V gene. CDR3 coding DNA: TGTGCCAGCAGAGGGGACAGGGGACTGGAGACCCAGTACTTC. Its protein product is CASRGDRGLETQYF.

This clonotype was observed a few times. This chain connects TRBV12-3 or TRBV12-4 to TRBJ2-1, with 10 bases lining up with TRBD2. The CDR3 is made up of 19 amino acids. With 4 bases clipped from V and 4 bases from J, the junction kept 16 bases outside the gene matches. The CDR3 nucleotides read TGTGCCAGCAGTTCCCCACCTAGGTCGGCGGGACTAGCGTACAATGAGCAGTTCTTC. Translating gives CASSSPPRSAGLAYNEQFF.

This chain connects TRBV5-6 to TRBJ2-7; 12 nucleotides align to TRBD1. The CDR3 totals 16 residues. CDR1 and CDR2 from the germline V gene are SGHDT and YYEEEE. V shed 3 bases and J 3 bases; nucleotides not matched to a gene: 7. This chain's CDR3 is CASSSQGTGGGYEQYV. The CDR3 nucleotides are TGTGCCAGCAGCTCCCAAGGGACAGGGGGCGGCTACGAGCAGTACGTC.

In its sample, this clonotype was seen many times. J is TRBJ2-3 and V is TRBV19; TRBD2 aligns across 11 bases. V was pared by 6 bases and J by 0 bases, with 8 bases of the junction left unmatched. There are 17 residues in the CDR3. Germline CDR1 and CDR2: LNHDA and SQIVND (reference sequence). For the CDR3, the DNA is TGTGCCAGTAGCACCGGGACTAGCGGAGCTAGCACAGATACGCAGTATTTT. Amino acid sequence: CASSTGTSGASTDTQYF.

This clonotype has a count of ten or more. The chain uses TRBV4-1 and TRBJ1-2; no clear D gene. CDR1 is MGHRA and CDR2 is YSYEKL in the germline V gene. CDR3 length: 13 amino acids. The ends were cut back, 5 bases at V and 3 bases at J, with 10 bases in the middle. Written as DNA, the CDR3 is TGCGCCAGCAGCACCCGACGGGACTATGGCTACACCTTC. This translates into CASSTRRDYGYTF.

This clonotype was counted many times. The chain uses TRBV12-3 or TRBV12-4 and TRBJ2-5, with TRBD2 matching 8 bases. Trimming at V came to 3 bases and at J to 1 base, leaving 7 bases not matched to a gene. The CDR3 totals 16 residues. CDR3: CASSFPGREGQETQYF. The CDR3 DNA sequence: TGTGCCAGCAGTTTCCCCGGGAGGGAGGGCCAAGAGACCCAGTACTTC.

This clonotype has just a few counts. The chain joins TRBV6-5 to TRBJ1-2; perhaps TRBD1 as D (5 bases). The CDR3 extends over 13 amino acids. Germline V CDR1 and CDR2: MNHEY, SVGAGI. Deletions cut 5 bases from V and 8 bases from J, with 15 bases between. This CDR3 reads CASSPQGYDGYTF. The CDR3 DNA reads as TGTGCCAGCAGTCCCCAGGGTTATGACGGCTACACCTTC.

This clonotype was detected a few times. As DNA, the CDR3 is TGTGCCAGCAGTTACTCGGGGGGTATTGGAGAGACCCAGTACTTC. This translates into CASSYSGGIGETQYF. The V and J genes are TRBV6-2 or TRBV6-3 and TRBJ2-5; D perhaps matches TRBD2 (6 bases). The CDR3 has 15 residues. V was pared by 0 bases and J by 4 bases, with 12 bases between. Per germline, CDR1 MNHEY and CDR2 SVGEGT.

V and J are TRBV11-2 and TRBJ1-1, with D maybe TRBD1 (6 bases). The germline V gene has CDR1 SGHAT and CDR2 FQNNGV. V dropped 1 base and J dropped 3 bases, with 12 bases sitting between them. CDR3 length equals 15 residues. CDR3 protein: CASSLGWEGDTEAFF. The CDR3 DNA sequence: TGTGCCAGCAGCTTAGGTTGGGAGGGGGACACTGAAGCTTTCTTT.

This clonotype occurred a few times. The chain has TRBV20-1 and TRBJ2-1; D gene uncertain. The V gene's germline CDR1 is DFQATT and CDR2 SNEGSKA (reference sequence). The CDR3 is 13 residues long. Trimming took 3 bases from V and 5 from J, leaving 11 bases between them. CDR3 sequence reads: CSASFPGHNEQFF. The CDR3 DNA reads TGCAGTGCTAGTTTCCCGGGTCACAATGAGCAGTTCTTC.

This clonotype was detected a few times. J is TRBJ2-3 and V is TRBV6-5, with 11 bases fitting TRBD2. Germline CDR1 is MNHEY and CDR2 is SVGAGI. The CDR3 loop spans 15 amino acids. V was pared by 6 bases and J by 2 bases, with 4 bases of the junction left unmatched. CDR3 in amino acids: CASSFSGGATDTQYF. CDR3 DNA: TGTGCCAGCAGCTTTAGCGGGGGGGCCACAGATACGCAGTATTTT.

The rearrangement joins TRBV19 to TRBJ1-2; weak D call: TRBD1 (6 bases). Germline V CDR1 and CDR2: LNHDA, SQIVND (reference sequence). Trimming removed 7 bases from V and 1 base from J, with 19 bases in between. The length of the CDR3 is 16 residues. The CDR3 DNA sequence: TGTGCCAGTAATCCTAGCGGGGGCCGGTTTAACTATGGCTACACCTTC. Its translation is CASNPSGGRFNYGYTF.

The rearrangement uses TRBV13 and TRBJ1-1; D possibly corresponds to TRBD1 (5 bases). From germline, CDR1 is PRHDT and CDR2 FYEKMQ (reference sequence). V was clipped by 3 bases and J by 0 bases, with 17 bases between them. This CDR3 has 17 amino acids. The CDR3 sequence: CASSFAFAGSMNTEAFF. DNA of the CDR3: TGTGCCAGCAGCTTTGCGTTCGCAGGGTCGATGAACACTGAAGCTTTCTTT.

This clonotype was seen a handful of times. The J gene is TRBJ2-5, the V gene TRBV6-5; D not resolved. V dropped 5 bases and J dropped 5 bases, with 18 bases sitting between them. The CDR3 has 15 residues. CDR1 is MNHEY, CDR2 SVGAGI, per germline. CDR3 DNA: TGTGCCAGCAGTCCTCAACCTAAGATTAGGGAGACCCAGTACTTC. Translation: CASSPQPKIRETQYF.

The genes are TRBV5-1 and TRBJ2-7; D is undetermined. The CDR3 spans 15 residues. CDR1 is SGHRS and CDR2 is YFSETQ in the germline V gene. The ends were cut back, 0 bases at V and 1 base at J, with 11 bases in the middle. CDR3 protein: CASSLAPDRSYEQYF. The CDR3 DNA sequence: TGCGCCAGCAGCTTGGCCCCGGACCGATCCTACGAGCAGTACTTC.

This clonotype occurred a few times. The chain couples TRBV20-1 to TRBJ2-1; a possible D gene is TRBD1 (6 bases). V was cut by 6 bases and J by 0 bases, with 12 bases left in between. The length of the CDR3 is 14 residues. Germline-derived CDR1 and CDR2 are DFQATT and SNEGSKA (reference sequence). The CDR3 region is CSARRGSSYNEQFF. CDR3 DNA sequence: TGCAGTGCGAGAAGGGGGAGCTCCTACAATGAGCAGTTCTTC.

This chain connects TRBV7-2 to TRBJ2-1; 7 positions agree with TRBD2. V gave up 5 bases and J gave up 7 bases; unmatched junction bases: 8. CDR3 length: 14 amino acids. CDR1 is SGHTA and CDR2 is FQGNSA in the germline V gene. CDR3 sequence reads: CASSQGLSGNEQFF. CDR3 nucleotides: TGTGCCAGCAGCCAGGGACTATCAGGGAATGAGCAGTTCTTC.

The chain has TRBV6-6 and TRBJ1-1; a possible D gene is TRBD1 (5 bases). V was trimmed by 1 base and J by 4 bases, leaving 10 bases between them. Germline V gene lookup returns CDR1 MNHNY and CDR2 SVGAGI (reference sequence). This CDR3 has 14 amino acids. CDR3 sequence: CASSYFPGVTEAFF. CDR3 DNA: TGTGCCAGCAGTTACTTTCCGGGGGTCACTGAAGCTTTCTTT.

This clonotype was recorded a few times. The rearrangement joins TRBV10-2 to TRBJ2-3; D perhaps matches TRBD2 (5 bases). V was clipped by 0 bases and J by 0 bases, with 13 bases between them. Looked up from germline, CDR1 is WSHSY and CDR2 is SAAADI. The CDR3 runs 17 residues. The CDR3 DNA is TGCGCCAGCAGTGAGTCGGGAATGCGGGCTAGCACAGATACGCAGTATTTT. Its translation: CASSESGMRASTDTQYF.

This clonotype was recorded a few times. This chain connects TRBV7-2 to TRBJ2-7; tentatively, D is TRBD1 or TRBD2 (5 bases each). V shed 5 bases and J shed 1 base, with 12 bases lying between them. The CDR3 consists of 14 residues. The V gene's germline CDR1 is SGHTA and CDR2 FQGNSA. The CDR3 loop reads CASSVRDRSYEQYF. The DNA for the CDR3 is TGTGCCAGCAGCGTCCGGGACCGTTCCTACGAGCAGTACTTC.

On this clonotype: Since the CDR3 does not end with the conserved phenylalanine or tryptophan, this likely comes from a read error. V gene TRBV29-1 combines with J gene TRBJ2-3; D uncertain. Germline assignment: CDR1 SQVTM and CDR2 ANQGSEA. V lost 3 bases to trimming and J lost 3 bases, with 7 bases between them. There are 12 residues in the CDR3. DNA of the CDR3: TGCAGCGTTGAGGGTATAACAGATACGCAGTATTCT. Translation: CSVEGITDTQYS.

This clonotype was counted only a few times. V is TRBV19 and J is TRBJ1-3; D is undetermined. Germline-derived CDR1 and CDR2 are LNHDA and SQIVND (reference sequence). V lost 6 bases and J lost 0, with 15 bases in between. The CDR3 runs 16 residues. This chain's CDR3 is CASRNGDGSSGNTIYF. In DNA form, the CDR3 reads TGTGCCAGTAGAAATGGAGACGGCAGCTCTGGAAACACCATATATTTT. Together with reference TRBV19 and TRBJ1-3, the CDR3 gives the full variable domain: DGGITQSPKYLFRKEGQNVTLSCEQNLNHDAMYWYRQDPGQGLRLIYYSQIVNDFQKGDIAEGYSVSREKKESFPLTVTSAQKNPTAFYLCASRNGDGSSGNTIYFGEGSWLTVV.

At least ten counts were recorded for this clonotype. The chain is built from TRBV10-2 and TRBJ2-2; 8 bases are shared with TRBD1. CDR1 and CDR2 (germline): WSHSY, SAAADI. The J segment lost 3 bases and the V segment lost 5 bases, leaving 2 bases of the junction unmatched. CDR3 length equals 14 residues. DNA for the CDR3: TGCGCCAGCAGTACAGGGGGAGACACCGGGGAGCTGTTTTTT. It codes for CASSTGGDTGELFF.